This is a list of T cell receptor beta chains from one sample in a study of CD8 T cells in ankylosing spondylitis. TCRdb used MiXCR to reprocess the 5' RACE reads, holding one entry per CDR3 protein. The table lists approximately 35,000 distinct CDR3 sequences, 14% of them singletons. Sequencing was done on a sample of blood. The receptor set was obtained from a male donor with ankylosing spondylitis or in good health (not recorded which). The CDR3 runs from the conserved cysteine through the conserved F or W. The order of the fields is clone size, V gene, J gene, D gene, CDR3 protein, CDR3 DNA. A D gene is named only where the DNA matches it firmly. The size field is filled for only some rows; it gives once, few, many or a size class.

clone_size: NA
v_call: TRBV20-1
j_call: TRBJ2-3
d_call: TRBD2
cdr3_aa: CSAAGLAGGYTDTQYF
cdr3_nt: TGCAGTGCTGCAGGACTAGCGGGGGGGTACACAGATACGCAGTATTTT

clone_size: few
v_call: TRBV6-5
j_call: TRBJ2-3
d_call: NA
cdr3_aa: CASSSGALGADTQYF
cdr3_nt: TGTGCCAGCAGTTCCGGGGCCTTGGGCGCAGATACGCAGTATTTT

clone_size: few
v_call: TRBV10-3
j_call: TRBJ2-1
d_call: TRBD2
cdr3_aa: CATGLAGYNEQFF
cdr3_nt: TGTGCCACGGGACTAGCAGGCTACAATGAGCAGTTCTTC

clone_size: NA
v_call: TRBV28
j_call: TRBJ1-1
d_call: TRBD1
cdr3_aa: CASSAAGGQTEAFF
cdr3_nt: TGTGCCAGCAGCGCGGCAGGGGGACAAACTGAAGCTTTCTTT

clone_size: few
v_call: TRBV15
j_call: TRBJ1-5
d_call: NA
cdr3_aa: CATSKGLPGQPQHF
cdr3_nt: TGTGCCACCAGCAAGGGTCTTCCCGGGCAGCCCCAGCATTTT

clone_size: few
v_call: TRBV6-5
j_call: TRBJ1-5
d_call: TRBD1
cdr3_aa: CASSYEGGGNQPQHF
cdr3_nt: TGTGCCAGCAGTTACGAAGGGGGCGGAAATCAGCCCCAGCATTTT

clone_size: few
v_call: TRBV28
j_call: TRBJ2-2
d_call: NA
cdr3_aa: CASRRDSTGELFF
cdr3_nt: TGTGCCAGCAGACGCGACAGCACCGGGGAGCTGTTTTTT

clone_size: few
v_call: TRBV29-1
j_call: TRBJ2-3
d_call: NA
cdr3_aa: CSADSPDTQYF
cdr3_nt: TGCAGCGCCGACAGCCCTGATACGCAGTATTTT

clone_size: many
v_call: TRBV29-1
j_call: TRBJ1-2
d_call: TRBD1
cdr3_aa: CSVWGQNYGYTF
cdr3_nt: TGCAGCGTGTGGGGACAGAACTATGGCTACACCTTC

clone_size: many
v_call: TRBV20-1
j_call: TRBJ2-5
d_call: TRBD2
cdr3_aa: CSARPGTSGGGTQYF
cdr3_nt: TGCAGTGCTAGACCCGGGACTAGCGGTGGAGGGACCCAGTACTTC

clone_size: few
v_call: TRBV6-6
j_call: TRBJ1-5
d_call: NA
cdr3_aa: CASSYRGSGEPQHF
cdr3_nt: TGTGCCAGCAGTTATAGGGGGTCGGGGGAGCCCCAGCATTTT

clone_size: NA
v_call: TRBV4-3
j_call: TRBJ1-4
d_call: NA
cdr3_aa: CASGGSEGEKLFF
cdr3_nt: TGCGCCAGCGGGGGATCGGAGGGTGAAAAACTGTTTTTT

clone_size: few
v_call: TRBV5-1
j_call: TRBJ2-7
d_call: NA
cdr3_aa: CASSLGAGPSYEQYF
cdr3_nt: TGCGCCAGCAGCTTGGGGGCGGGACCCTCCTACGAGCAGTACTTC

clone_size: few
v_call: TRBV12-3/TRBV12-4
j_call: TRBJ1-5
d_call: NA
cdr3_aa: CASSLGNQPQHF
cdr3_nt: TGTGCCAGCAGTTTAGGCAATCAGCCCCAGCATTTT

clone_size: NA
v_call: TRBV5-1
j_call: TRBJ2-2
d_call: TRBD2
cdr3_aa: CASSLDGTSAGELFF
cdr3_nt: TGCGCCAGCAGCTTGGATGGGACTAGCGCTGGGGAGCTGTTTTTT

clone_size: few
v_call: TRBV2
j_call: TRBJ2-3
d_call: NA
cdr3_aa: CASKVGADTQYF
cdr3_nt: TGTGCCAGCAAGGTAGGCGCAGATACGCAGTATTTT

clone_size: once
v_call: TRBV12-3/TRBV12-4
j_call: TRBJ2-6
d_call: NA
cdr3_aa: CASSPAGGANVLTF
cdr3_nt: TGTGCCAGCAGTCCCGCGGGGGGGGCCAACGTCCTGACTTTC

clone_size: NA
v_call: TRBV12-3/TRBV12-4
j_call: TRBJ1-1
d_call: TRBD1
cdr3_aa: CASSFTGGRTEAFF
cdr3_nt: TGTGCCAGCAGTTTTACAGGGGGACGCACTGAAGCTTTCTTT

clone_size: NA
v_call: TRBV12-3/TRBV12-4
j_call: TRBJ1-5
d_call: NA
cdr3_aa: CASRESGGNQPQHF
cdr3_nt: TGTGCCAGCAGGGAATCAGGGGGCAATCAGCCCCAGCATTTT

clone_size: few
v_call: TRBV20-1
j_call: TRBJ2-2
d_call: NA
cdr3_aa: CSARVKGNTGELFF
cdr3_nt: TGCAGTGCTAGAGTCAAGGGGAACACCGGGGAGCTGTTTTTT

clone_size: few
v_call: TRBV10-3
j_call: TRBJ2-7
d_call: NA
cdr3_aa: CAIADRSAYEQYF
cdr3_nt: TGTGCCATCGCAGACAGGAGTGCCTACGAGCAGTACTTC

clone_size: few
v_call: TRBV7-3
j_call: TRBJ2-1
d_call: TRBD2
cdr3_aa: CASSLAGAYNEQFF
cdr3_nt: TGTGCCAGCAGCTTAGCGGGAGCCTACAATGAGCAGTTCTTC

clone_size: NA
v_call: TRBV5-1
j_call: TRBJ2-5
d_call: TRBD2
cdr3_aa: CASSREAFNQETQYF
cdr3_nt: TGCGCCAGCAGCCGGGAGGCATTCAACCAAGAGACCCAGTACTTC

clone_size: few
v_call: TRBV7-2
j_call: TRBJ2-3
d_call: TRBD2
cdr3_aa: CASSLQIGLAGGTDTQYF
cdr3_nt: TGTGCCAGCAGCTTGCAAATCGGACTAGCGGGAGGGACAGATACGCAGTATTTT

clone_size: NA
v_call: TRBV2
j_call: TRBJ2-2
d_call: TRBD2
cdr3_aa: CASSARLAGGPNTGELFF
cdr3_nt: TGTGCCAGCAGTGCCCGACTAGCGGGGGGGCCAAACACCGGGGAGCTGTTTTTT

clone_size: NA
v_call: TRBV20-1
j_call: TRBJ1-4
d_call: NA
cdr3_aa: CSARERGMWEKLFF
cdr3_nt: TGCAGTGCTAGAGAGCGGGGGATGTGGGAAAAACTGTTTTTT

clone_size: few
v_call: TRBV5-5
j_call: TRBJ2-1
d_call: NA
cdr3_aa: CASSPLGLRDEQFF
cdr3_nt: TGTGCCAGCAGCCCATTGGGCCTCAGGGATGAGCAGTTCTTC

clone_size: few
v_call: TRBV29-1
j_call: TRBJ2-5
d_call: NA
cdr3_aa: CSVSYGWEETQYF
cdr3_nt: TGCAGCGTTTCCTATGGGTGGGAAGAGACCCAGTACTTC

clone_size: NA
v_call: TRBV29-1
j_call: TRBJ2-1
d_call: NA
cdr3_aa: CSVPLAIDEQFF
cdr3_nt: TGCAGCGTTCCCCTAGCTATCGATGAGCAGTTCTTC

clone_size: NA
v_call: TRBV5-1
j_call: TRBJ1-1
d_call: NA
cdr3_aa: CASSSKGGMGNTEAFF
cdr3_nt: TGCGCCAGCAGCTCAAAGGGGGGAATGGGGAACACTGAAGCTTTCTTT

clone_size: few
v_call: TRBV12-3/TRBV12-4
j_call: TRBJ2-5
d_call: NA
cdr3_aa: CASSLAGVETQYF
cdr3_nt: TGTGCCAGCAGTTTAGCAGGGGTCGAGACCCAGTACTTC

clone_size: NA
v_call: TRBV20-1
j_call: TRBJ2-1
d_call: TRBD2
cdr3_aa: CSASDSRLAVGDEQFF
cdr3_nt: TGCAGTGCTAGCGATTCGAGACTAGCGGTGGGGGATGAGCAGTTCTTC

clone_size: few
v_call: TRBV12-3/TRBV12-4
j_call: TRBJ2-2
d_call: NA
cdr3_aa: CASSLPRGSANTGELFF
cdr3_nt: TGTGCCAGCAGTTTACCTCGGGGGTCAGCCAACACCGGGGAGCTGTTTTTT

clone_size: NA
v_call: TRBV28
j_call: TRBJ1-4
d_call: NA
cdr3_aa: CASSQTGSTATNEKLFF
cdr3_nt: TGTGCCAGCAGTCAAACAGGGAGTACCGCAACTAATGAAAAACTGTTTTTT

clone_size: NA
v_call: TRBV7-2
j_call: TRBJ2-5
d_call: TRBD2
cdr3_aa: CASSPWAAGFQETQYF
cdr3_nt: TGTGCCAGCAGCCCCTGGGCAGCGGGGTTCCAAGAGACCCAGTACTTC

clone_size: once
v_call: TRBV7-6
j_call: TRBJ2-2
d_call: TRBD2
cdr3_aa: CASSSTSATGELFF
cdr3_nt: TGTGCCAGCAGCTCGACTAGCGCCACCGGGGAGCTGTTTTTT

clone_size: NA
v_call: TRBV5-1
j_call: TRBJ2-2
d_call: TRBD2
cdr3_aa: CASSWTSGGTGELFF
cdr3_nt: TGCGCCAGCAGCTGGACTAGCGGGGGCACCGGGGAGCTGTTTTTT

clone_size: many
v_call: TRBV20-1
j_call: TRBJ2-1
d_call: TRBD2
cdr3_aa: CSASGRGSYNEQFF
cdr3_nt: TGCAGTGCTAGCGGGAGGGGGTCCTACAATGAGCAGTTCTTC

clone_size: NA
v_call: TRBV7-3
j_call: TRBJ2-2
d_call: NA
cdr3_aa: CASSFIGTSGELFF
cdr3_nt: TGTGCCAGCAGTTTTATCGGGACATCCGGGGAGCTGTTTTTT

clone_size: NA
v_call: TRBV12-3/TRBV12-4
j_call: TRBJ2-2
d_call: NA
cdr3_aa: CASSFFWTGGELFF
cdr3_nt: TGTGCCAGCAGTTTTTTCTGGACCGGCGGGGAGCTGTTTTTT

clone_size: NA
v_call: TRBV9
j_call: TRBJ2-2
d_call: NA
cdr3_aa: CASSVRDSYTGELFF
cdr3_nt: TGTGCCAGCAGCGTGCGGGACAGCTACACCGGGGAGCTGTTTTTT

clone_size: NA
v_call: TRBV4-3
j_call: TRBJ2-7
d_call: NA
cdr3_aa: CASSPRVENEQYF
cdr3_nt: TGCGCCAGCAGCCCCCGGGTTGAAAACGAGCAGTACTTC

clone_size: NA
v_call: TRBV12-3/TRBV12-4
j_call: TRBJ2-7
d_call: NA
cdr3_aa: CASSLGTGWYEQYF
cdr3_nt: TGTGCCAGCAGTTTAGGTACAGGCTGGTACGAGCAGTACTTC

clone_size: NA
v_call: TRBV6-6
j_call: TRBJ2-1
d_call: NA
cdr3_aa: CASSGYSGYNEQFF
cdr3_nt: TGTGCCAGCAGTGGCTATAGCGGATACAATGAGCAGTTCTTC

clone_size: few
v_call: TRBV6-6
j_call: TRBJ1-5
d_call: NA
cdr3_aa: CASSFEGVGQPQHF
cdr3_nt: TGTGCCAGCAGTTTCGAGGGGGTTGGACAGCCCCAGCATTTT

clone_size: NA
v_call: TRBV10-3
j_call: TRBJ2-2
d_call: TRBD1
cdr3_aa: CAISEKDRGHTGELFF
cdr3_nt: TGTGCCATCAGTGAGAAGGACAGGGGTCACACCGGGGAGCTGTTTTTT

clone_size: few
v_call: TRBV6-2/TRBV6-3
j_call: TRBJ2-3
d_call: NA
cdr3_aa: CASSPTTGADTQYF
cdr3_nt: TGTGCCAGCAGTCCCACGACCGGGGCAGATACGCAGTATTTT

clone_size: NA
v_call: TRBV20-1
j_call: TRBJ2-3
d_call: NA
cdr3_aa: CSARPTDTQYF
cdr3_nt: TGCAGTGCTAGGCCCACAGATACGCAGTATTTT

clone_size: few
v_call: TRBV5-1
j_call: TRBJ2-7
d_call: TRBD2
cdr3_aa: CASTPRGENSYEQYF
cdr3_nt: TGCGCCAGCACCCCGCGGGGGGAAAACTCCTACGAGCAGTACTTC

clone_size: few
v_call: TRBV7-2
j_call: TRBJ2-3
d_call: NA
cdr3_aa: CASSFNRDTQYF
cdr3_nt: TGTGCCAGCAGCTTCAACCGAGATACGCAGTATTTT

clone_size: few
v_call: TRBV3-1
j_call: TRBJ2-6
d_call: NA
cdr3_aa: CASSPLWRSGANVLTF
cdr3_nt: TGTGCCAGCAGTCCCCTTTGGAGGTCTGGGGCCAACGTCCTGACTTTC

clone_size: large
v_call: TRBV20-1
j_call: TRBJ1-4
d_call: NA
cdr3_aa: CSGAEGTNEKLFF
cdr3_nt: TGCAGCGGGGCAGAGGGGACTAATGAAAAACTGTTTTTT

clone_size: NA
v_call: TRBV7-3
j_call: TRBJ2-1
d_call: NA
cdr3_aa: CASSLAGQSFSNEQFF
cdr3_nt: TGTGCCAGCAGCTTAGCGGGACAGAGCTTCTCCAATGAGCAGTTCTTC